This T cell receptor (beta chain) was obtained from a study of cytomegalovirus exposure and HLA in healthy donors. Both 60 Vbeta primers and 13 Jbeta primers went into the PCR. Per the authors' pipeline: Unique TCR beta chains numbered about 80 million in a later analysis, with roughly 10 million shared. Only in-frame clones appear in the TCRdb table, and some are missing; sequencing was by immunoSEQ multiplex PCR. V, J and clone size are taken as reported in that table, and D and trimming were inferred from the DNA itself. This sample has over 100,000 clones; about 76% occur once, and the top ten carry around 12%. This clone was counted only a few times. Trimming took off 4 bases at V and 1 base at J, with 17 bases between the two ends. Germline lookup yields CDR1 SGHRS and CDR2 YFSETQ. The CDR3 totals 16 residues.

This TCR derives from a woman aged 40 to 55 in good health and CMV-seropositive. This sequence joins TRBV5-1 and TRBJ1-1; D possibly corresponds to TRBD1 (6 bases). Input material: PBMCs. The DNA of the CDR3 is TGCGCCAGCAGCCCCGCCCCTCCGGGACAGAACACTGAAGCTTTCTTT. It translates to CASSPAPPGQNTEAFF.